The 24 T cell receptor beta chains below come from one sample, sequenced in a study of T cell repertoires in ileal Crohn's disease. Repertoires were generated with immunoSEQ multiplex PCR, while TCRdb's copy carries only in-frame clones and drops some. The table shows about 16,000 clones, with under 95% occurring only once. Time point specified: inflamed ileum from the surgical specimen. The sample taken for sequencing was ileal tissue. The receptors come from an adult with Crohn's disease.

V usage is TRBV18 and J usage is TRBJ1-1; D uncertain. This CDR3 is 14 amino acids long. Germline V gene lookup returns CDR1 KGHSH and CDR2 LQKENI. The V end lost 3 bases, the J end lost 8 bases, and 16 bases lay between the germline ends. CDR3 in DNA: TGTGCCAGCTCACCCTCCCAATGGGTTTCCGAAGCTTTCTTT. It specifies CASSPSQWVSEAFF.

The V and J genes are TRBV18 and TRBJ2-7; 9 nucleotides agree with TRBD1. The junction had 4 bases not matched to a gene; V was cut back by 5 bases and J by 5 bases. This CDR3 is 13 amino acids long. Looked up from germline, CDR1 is KGHSH and CDR2 is LQKENI. Here the CDR3 DNA reads TGTGCCAGCTCAACGGGACAGGGCAACGAGCAGTACTTC. It is translated as CASSTGQGNEQYF.

The chain joins TRBV7-3 to TRBJ2-1, with D perhaps matching TRBD1 (6 bases). The CDR3 spans 16 residues. Germline assignment: CDR1 SGHTA and CDR2 FQGTGA. V was pared by 5 bases and J by 4 bases, with 18 bases between. In nucleotides, the CDR3 is TGTGCCAGCAGCCTTACTAACAGGGAACCTTACAATGAGCAGTTCTTC. The encoded protein is CASSLTNREPYNEQFF.

This clone was counted a single time. The chain has TRBV5-1 and TRBJ1-1; TRBD1 aligns across 10 bases. The CDR3 covers 16 residues. J was trimmed by 6 bases and V by 4 bases; bases with no gene match: 12. Germline loops: CDR1 SGHRS, CDR2 YFSETQ. In DNA, the CDR3 is TGCGCCAGCAGCCAACGGGACAGGGGAAGTGGCGCTGAAGCTTTCTTT. Translating gives CASSQRDRGSGAEAFF. Together with reference TRBV5-1 and TRBJ1-1, the CDR3 gives the full variable domain: KAGVTQTPRYLIKTRGQQVTLSCSPISGHRSVSWYQQTPGQGLQFLFEYFSETQRNKGNFPGRFSGRQFSNSRSEMNVSTLELGDSALYLCASSQRDRGSGAEAFFGQGTRLTVV.

The chain is built from TRBV6-1 and TRBJ1-2; possibly TRBD1 for D (6 bases). The V gene's germline CDR1 is MNHNS and CDR2 SASEGT. Deletions cut 0 bases from V and 0 bases from J, with 8 bases between. The CDR3 totals 15 residues. The CDR3 region has the DNA TGTGCCAGCAGTGAAGCTGGGGGGCCTAACTATGGCTACACCTTC. It is translated as CASSEAGGPNYGYTF.

The chain links TRBV29-1 to TRBJ2-3, with 9 bases identical to TRBD2. The CDR3 is 13 residues long. Germline trimming cut 6 bases from V and 8 bases from J; bases unmatched to any gene: 9. Germline V gene data show CDR1 as SQVTM and CDR2 as ANQGSEA. CDR3 in amino acids: CSVVSGGRGTQYF. CDR3 in DNA: TGCAGCGTGGTTAGCGGGGGACGAGGTACGCAGTATTTT.

The chain links TRBV6-5 to TRBJ1-1, with a tentative D call TRBD1 (6 bases). Germline-derived CDR1 and CDR2 are MNHEY and SVGAGI. The CDR3 is 15 residues long. Trimming left V 2 bases short and J 10 bases short, with 20 bases between. CDR3 sequence reads: CASSYRPRDRGAAFF. The CDR3 DNA follows: TGTGCCAGCAGTTACCGGCCCCGAGACCGGGGGGCAGCTTTCTTT.

The chain links TRBV9 to TRBJ2-7, with 7 bases matching TRBD1. From germline, CDR1 is SGDLS and CDR2 YYNGEE. V trimming: 1 base; J trimming: 2 bases; junction bases outside the gene matches: 3. The CDR3 is made up of 14 amino acids. The DNA of the CDR3 is TGTGCCAGCAGCGTAACTGACAGGGCCTACGAGCAGTACTTC. Translating gives CASSVTDRAYEQYF.

The rearrangement uses TRBV5-4 and TRBJ1-2; a weak D match, TRBD1 (6 bases). Germline CDR1 is SGHNT and CDR2 is YYREEE (reference sequence). This CDR3 region has 14 residues. The V and J ends lost 4 bases and 6 bases respectively, with 16 bases between them. The DNA for the CDR3 is TGTGCCAGCAGCGTAGGGGGGGGTCTAGATGGCTACACCTTC. This encodes CASSVGGGLDGYTF.

This sequence joins TRBV5-4 and TRBJ2-1; the D call may be TRBD1 or TRBD2 (5 bases each). V was shortened by 3 bases and J by 5 bases, with 9 bases between the two germline ends. Germline values: CDR1 SGHNT, CDR2 YYREEE (reference sequence). The CDR3 is made up of 13 amino acids. This CDR3 reads CASSWGRDNEQFF. The CDR3 DNA reads TGTGCCAGCAGCTGGGGACGGGACAATGAGCAGTTCTTC. The full variable domain, rest sourced from reference TRBV5-4 and TRBJ2-1, is ETGVTQSPTHLIKTRGQQVTLRCSSQSGHNTVSWYQQALGQGPQFIFQYYREEENGRGNFPPRFSGLQFPNYSSELNVNALELDDSALYLCASSWGRDNEQFFGPGTRLTVL.

The rearrangement uses TRBV11-2 and TRBJ2-5; TRBD1 might be the D (6 bases). The CDR3 is made up of 12 amino acids. Germline-derived CDR1 and CDR2 are SGHAT and FQNNGV. V was trimmed by 5 bases and J by 4 bases, leaving 8 bases between them. CDR3 in DNA: TGTGCCAGCAGCCAGGACAGAGAGACCCAGTACTTC. Translation: CASSQDRETQYF. The entire variable domain, with the rest obtained from reference TRBV11-2 and TRBJ2-5, is as follows: EAGVAQSPRYKIIEKRQSVAFWCNPISGHATLYWYQQILGQGPKLLIQFQNNGVVDDSQLPKDRFSAERLKGVDSTLKIQPAKLEDSAVYLCASSQDRETQYFGPGTRLLVL.

This clone was picked up a small number of times. The chain has TRBV6-5 and TRBJ2-5; 8 positions agree with TRBD2. Germline CDR1 MNHEY, CDR2 SVGAGI. The J segment lost 5 bases and the V segment lost 4 bases, leaving 12 bases of the junction unmatched. There are 16 residues in the CDR3. The CDR3 here is CASSSFGGGPAETQYF. The CDR3 nucleotides are TGTGCCAGCAGTTCTTTCGGGGGGGGGCCCGCGGAGACCCAGTACTTC.

This clone was counted once. The chain has TRBV18 and TRBJ2-2; D gene uncertain. V gave up 4 bases and J gave up 3 bases, with 12 bases separating them. CDR3 length: 15 amino acids. CDR1 and CDR2 from the germline V gene are KGHSH and LQKENI. CDR3 loop: CASSLYVLDTGELFF. The CDR3 bases are TGTGCCAGCTCACTGTACGTGTTGGACACCGGGGAGCTGTTTTTT.

This clone was detected once. This sequence joins TRBV6-1 and TRBJ2-7; D remains ambiguous. V was cut by 2 bases and J by 2 bases, with 10 bases left in between. The V gene's germline CDR1 is MNHNS and CDR2 SASEGT. The CDR3 totals 14 residues. CDR3: CASSEFEFPYEQYF. CDR3 coding DNA: TGTGCCAGCAGTGAATTTGAGTTCCCCTACGAGCAGTACTTC.

The chain recombines TRBV5-5 with TRBJ2-7, with 9 bases that match TRBD2. Germline V CDR1 and CDR2: SGHKS, YYEKEE (reference sequence). CDR3 length equals 16 residues. V was pared by 0 bases and J by 2 bases, with 6 bases of the junction left unmatched. The CDR3 bases are TGTGCCAGCAGCTTGGCCCGGGCGGGGGGGCCCTACGAGCAGTACTTC. This translates into CASSLARAGGPYEQYF. Full variable domain (rest looked up from reference TRBV5-5 and TRBJ2-7): DAGVTQSPTHLIKTRGQQVTLRCSPISGHKSVSWYQQVLGQGPQFIFQYYEKEERGRGNFPDRFSARQFPNYSSELNVNALLLGDSALYLCASSLARAGGPYEQYFGPGTRLTVT.

This clone was counted only a few times. The genes are TRBV7-9 and TRBJ2-3; TRBD2 matches 7 bases. The CDR3 length is 16 residues. The V segment lost 4 bases and the J segment 1 base; nucleotides outside the gene matches: 8. CDR1 and CDR2 from the germline V gene are SEHNR and FQNEAQ (reference sequence). CDR3 sequence (DNA): TGTGCCAGCAGCTCCGGTCGGGCGGGGGGCACAGATACGCAGTATTTT. This translates into CASSSGRAGGTDTQYF.

This clone occurred a few times. The chain couples TRBV7-9 to TRBJ1-2, with D unclear. V lost 1 base to trimming and J lost 3 bases, with 15 bases between them. Germline CDR1 is SEHNR and CDR2 is FQNEAQ (reference sequence). CDR3 length equals 16 residues. CDR3 DNA sequence: TGTGCCAGCAGCTTAGTGAGGATCCGGGCAGACTATGGCTACACCTTC. Translation gives CASSLVRIRADYGYTF.

The rearrangement uses TRBV30 and TRBJ1-1, with D uncertain. CDR1 is GTSNPN, CDR2 SVGIG, per germline (reference sequence). The CDR3 runs to 15 residues. V lost 0 bases and J 1 base, leaving 12 bases between the germline ends. The CDR3 loop reads CAWSVSGIRNTEAFF. Here the CDR3 DNA reads TGTGCCTGGAGTGTTAGTGGGATTCGGAACACTGAAGCTTTCTTT.

This chain joins TRBV11-2 and TRBJ2-7, with 7 bases aligning to TRBD2. The CDR3 length is 15 residues. The germline V gene has CDR1 SGHAT and CDR2 FQNNGV. The ends lost 0 bases at V and 6 bases at J; junction bases unmatched: 8. CDR3 amino acids: CASSLDIGGVSEQYF. In DNA form, the CDR3 reads TGTGCCAGCAGCTTAGATATTGGGGGGGTCTCCGAGCAGTACTTC.

V is TRBV5-8 and J is TRBJ1-1; 7 bases align to TRBD1. Germline CDR1 reads SGHTS; CDR2 reads YDEGEE. The CDR3 runs 14 residues. V gave up 4 bases and J gave up 1 base; unmatched junction bases: 4. CDR3 in amino acids: CASSRGTANTEAFF. The CDR3 DNA is TGTGCCAGCAGCCGAGGGACAGCGAACACTGAAGCTTTCTTT.

The rearrangement joins TRBV7-2 to TRBJ2-1, with D maybe TRBD1 (6 bases). Germline V CDR1 and CDR2: SGHTA, FQGNSA. The V end lost 1 base, the J end lost 7 bases, and 11 bases lay between the germline ends. CDR3 length equals 14 residues. The CDR3 coding sequence is TGTGCCAGCAGCTTAGGGGGGCGCGGAAATGAGCAGTTCTTC. It specifies CASSLGGRGNEQFF.

The chain uses TRBV7-2 and TRBJ1-1, with 11 bases fitting TRBD1. Germline CDR1 is SGHTA and CDR2 is FQGNSA. The CDR3 covers 14 residues. The J segment lost 11 bases and the V segment lost 5 bases, leaving 10 bases of the junction unmatched. CDR3 amino acids: CASSPRPDRGQAFF. CDR3 DNA sequence: TGTGCCAGCAGCCCTCGCCCGGACAGGGGGCAGGCTTTCTTT.

The chain employs TRBV5-1 and TRBJ2-5; 11 bases fit TRBD2. V lost 0 bases and J lost 1; bases outside the gene matches: 2. The CDR3 loop spans 16 amino acids. Germline V gives CDR1 SGHRS, CDR2 YFSETQ. Here the CDR3 DNA reads TGCGCCAGCAGCTTGGGACTAGCGGGGATCCAAGAGACCCAGTACTTC. Encoded protein: CASSLGLAGIQETQYF.

The chain carries TRBV9 and TRBJ2-5; TRBD2 agrees at 9 bases. The CDR3 spans 17 residues. Germline V gene lookup returns CDR1 SGDLS and CDR2 YYNGEE. Unmatched junction bases numbered 12, after V lost 1 base and J lost 5 bases. The CDR3, as DNA: TGTGCCAGCAGCGTACACCCACTAGCGGGTATCAGGGAGACCCAGTACTTC. Protein product: CASSVHPLAGIRETQYF.